This T cell receptor (beta chain) derives from a study of cytomegalovirus exposure and HLA in healthy donors. Points from the study as a whole: Later analysis revealed greater clonal expansion in HLA-associated TCR beta chains than in equally common others.

Turning to this clone: The antigen is undetermined.

Both 60 Vbeta primers and 13 Jbeta primers went into the PCR. Data came from immunoSEQ multiplex PCR; TCRdb stores just in-frame clones and leaves some out. Altogether about 120,000 clones are present, less than 85% being singletons, with the ten largest covering 1.2%. V dropped 5 bases and J dropped 1 base, with 18 bases sitting between them. Germline-derived CDR1 and CDR2 are LNHDA and SQIVND (reference sequence). This CDR3 region has 16 residues. This TCR derives from a female donor in good health and CMV-seronegative. J is TRBJ2-7 and V is TRBV19; unclear D gene. The sample consisted of PBMCs. CDR3: CASSPRRRPSSYEQYF. The CDR3 coding sequence is TGTGCCAGTAGTCCCAGGCGACGGCCTTCTTCCTACGAGCAGTACTTC.